The clone carrying this T cell receptor beta chain was observed a few times. The target antigen is unknown. V shed 6 bases and J 5 bases; nucleotides not matched to a gene: 7. The CDR3 contains 14 residues. The germline V gene encodes CDR1 DFQATT and CDR2 SNEGSKA (reference sequence). The data were obtained in a study of T cells after yellow fever vaccination. General study results and limits: Clones that expanded after primary vaccination mostly reappeared after the booster (just over 95% CD4, 80% to 90% CD8). Only a minor proportion of clonotypes was detected across both CD4 and CD8 compartments.

TCRdb re-called the 5' RACE reads through MiXCR, storing one row per CDR3 protein. The data contain approximately 250,000 distinct CDR3 sequences, about 7% of them singletons. The material was CD4+ T cells sorted from PBMCs, obtained on the day of the yellow fever booster vaccination. The receptor comes from a young man who received the YFV17D yellow fever vaccine. The V gene is TRBV20-1, the J gene TRBJ2-2, with 9 bases aligning to TRBD1. The CDR3 DNA follows: TGCAGTGCGAATACCGGGACAGGGACCGGGGAGCTGTTTTTT. Translating gives CSANTGTGTGELFF.